Listed here are 27 T cell receptor beta chains from one sample, sequenced in a study of PD-L1 blockade in urothelial cancer. The time point here: pretreatment peripheral blood. Data came from immunoSEQ multiplex PCR; TCRdb stores just in-frame clones and leaves some out. The sample holds 37,000 or so clones, 84% seen once. The sequencing here drew on PBMCs, taken around atezolizumab (anti-PD-L1) treatment. These receptors were taken from a man aged 60 to 75 with urothelial cancer.

The V call is TRBV29-1, the J call TRBJ2-2; 9 bases are a match to TRBD1. Germline CDR1 and CDR2: SQVTM and ANQGSEA. V lost 0 bases to trimming and J lost 6 bases; unmatched junction nucleotides: 11. The CDR3 spans 17 residues. Here the CDR3 DNA reads TGCAGCGTTGAAGACTGGGGAGGACAGGGGCGGGCCGGGGAGCTGTTTTTT. Its translation: CSVEDWGGQGRAGELFF.

This clone was observed a single time. The chain couples TRBV7-3 to TRBJ1-3, with D possibly being TRBD1 (6 bases). The CDR3 has 15 amino acids. With 5 bases removed from V and 0 bases from J, the gap between germline ends came to 11 bases. Germline loops: CDR1 SGHTA, CDR2 FQGTGA. The CDR3 DNA is TGTGCCAGCAGCCACACAGGGTTCTCTGGAAACACCATATATTTT. As protein: CASSHTGFSGNTIYF.

This clone has only a few counts. The chain employs TRBV18 and TRBJ1-5, with D possibly matching TRBD1 (6 bases). The CDR3 sequence is 16 residues long. Germline lookup yields CDR1 KGHSH and CDR2 LQKENI. The V end was cut by 3 bases, the J end by 0 bases, with 12 bases between. The CDR3 loop reads CASSPTGPYSNQPQHF. The CDR3 DNA sequence: TGTGCCAGCTCACCTACAGGGCCATATAGCAATCAGCCCCAGCATTTT.

The chain has TRBV18 and TRBJ2-3; TRBD2 matches 8 bases. Per germline, CDR1 KGHSH and CDR2 LQKENI. V gave up 4 bases and J gave up 4 bases; unmatched junction bases: 16. This CDR3 has 18 amino acids. As DNA, the CDR3 is TGTGCCAGCTCACTCACTCCCCAAGCGGGAGACGGGGCAGATACGCAGTATTTT. Encoded protein: CASSLTPQAGDGADTQYF.

This chain joins TRBV5-1 and TRBJ2-2, with 7 positions matching TRBD2. The CDR3 has 15 residues. The germline V gene has CDR1 SGHRS and CDR2 YFSETQ. The V and J ends lost 2 bases and 2 bases, in that order; junction bases with no gene match: 3. CDR3 nucleotide sequence: TGCGCCAGCAGCTTTGCTAGCGGCAACACCGGGGAGCTGTTTTTT. This sequence encodes CASSFASGNTGELFF.

This clone was counted only a few times. V and J are TRBV6-5 and TRBJ2-1, with D perhaps matching TRBD2 (5 bases). Germline loops: CDR1 MNHEY, CDR2 SVGAGI. CDR3 length: 14 amino acids. The germline V and J ends were trimmed by 6 bases and 0 bases, with 9 bases remaining between them. The CDR3 region is CASRRTHSYNEQFF. CDR3 bases: TGTGCCAGCAGGCGGACTCACTCCTACAATGAGCAGTTCTTC.

This clone was seen once. This chain connects TRBV29-1 to TRBJ2-5; TRBD2 matches 10 bases. J lost 4 bases, V lost 5 bases, and 13 bases had no gene match. From germline, CDR1 is SQVTM and CDR2 ANQGSEA. CDR3 length: 16 residues. The CDR3 DNA reads as TGCAGCGTTTTAAGGGGGTCTAGCGGGAGTGGAGAGACCCAGTACTTC. Its protein is CSVLRGSSGSGETQYF.

Concerning this clone itself: The sample holds other DNA sequences that translate to the same CDR3. The chain couples TRBV19 to TRBJ2-1, with a tentative D call TRBD2 (5 bases). The CDR3 spans 13 residues. Trimming shortened V by 6 bases and J by 4 bases, and 10 bases separated the two germline ends. Germline CDR1 reads LNHDA; CDR2 reads SQIVND (reference sequence). The CDR3 protein is CASSPRGYNEQFF. The CDR3 DNA sequence: TGTGCCAGTAGCCCCCGGGGTTACAATGAGCAGTTCTTC.

This sequence joins TRBV11-2 and TRBJ2-7, with 11 bases lining up with TRBD2. With V trimmed by 5 bases and J by 12 bases, 12 bases remained unmatched. The V gene's germline CDR1 is SGHAT and CDR2 FQNNGV. This CDR3 is built from 14 residues. The CDR3 sequence is CASSPGTSGTRVYF. CDR3 in DNA: TGTGCCAGCAGCCCCGGGACTAGCGGTACAAGGGTGTACTTC.

J is TRBJ2-7 and V is TRBV10-2, with D hard to call. V was trimmed by 7 bases and J by 0 bases, leaving 10 bases between them. CDR3 length equals 13 residues. Germline values: CDR1 WSHSY, CDR2 SAAADI. The CDR3 reads CASTNRSSYEQYF. CDR3 coding DNA: TGCGCCAGCACTAACAGAAGCTCCTACGAGCAGTACTTC.

This clone was seen a few times. CDR3 residues: CASSKGPMGRIYGYTF. CDR3 DNA: TGTGCCAGCAGCAAAGGACCAATGGGCAGAATCTATGGCTACACCTTC. The chain couples TRBV21-1 to TRBJ1-2; TRBD1, the D gene given by the table, was not confirmed from the DNA. TRBV21-1 has pseudogene status. This CDR3 contains 16 residues.

CDR3 DNA sequence: TGTGCCAGCAGCTTAGTGGGGGCACAAGGGGGTCACGAGCAGTACTTC. It yields the protein CASSLVGAQGGHEQYF. This rearrangement joins TRBV7-2 to TRBJ2-7; a possible D gene is TRBD1 (6 bases). The germline V and J ends were trimmed by 1 base and 5 bases, with 18 bases remaining between them. Germline V gives CDR1 SGHTA, CDR2 FQGNSA. The CDR3 is 16 residues long.

The chain is built from TRBV28 and TRBJ2-3; the match to TRBD2 covers 11 bases. The CDR3 length is 17 residues. J lost 3 bases, V lost 5 bases, and 10 bases had no gene match. Germline assignment: CDR1 MDHEN and CDR2 SYDVKM. The CDR3 region is CASSIISSGRRTDTQYF. Here the CDR3 DNA reads TGTGCCAGCAGTATAATTTCTAGCGGGAGGAGGACAGATACGCAGTATTTT.

J is TRBJ1-1 and V is TRBV29-1; 11 bases are shared with TRBD1. J gave up 5 bases and V 1 base, and 12 bases lay outside the gene matches. Looked up from germline, CDR1 is SQVTM and CDR2 is ANQGSEA. The CDR3 loop spans 17 amino acids. The CDR3 nucleotides are TGCAGCGTTGAAGTCGCCCGGACAGGGGGCATTGGGACTGAAGCTTTCTTT. Residues: CSVEVARTGGIGTEAFF.

This chain uses TRBV6-4 with TRBJ2-2; 9 nucleotides align to TRBD2. V was clipped by 3 bases and J by 5 bases; unmatched bases: 4. CDR3 size: 15 residues. Germline assignment: CDR1 MRHNA and CDR2 SNTAGT. This CDR3 reads CASSEVAGGTGELFF. The CDR3 nucleotides are TGTGCCAGCAGTGAAGTCGCGGGAGGGACCGGGGAGCTGTTTTTT.

This clone was counted between two and nine times. The chain employs TRBV19 and TRBJ1-3; D remains unclear. This CDR3 region has 15 residues. Trimming pared 0 bases from V and 0 bases from J, leaving 6 bases between. The germline gives CDR1 LNHDA, CDR2 SQIVND (reference sequence). CDR3 DNA: TGTGCCAGTAGTATAGAGGGCAACTCTGGAAACACCATATATTTT. Its protein is CASSIEGNSGNTIYF.

V usage is TRBV28 and J usage is TRBJ1-5, with 8 nucleotides matching TRBD1. V shed 4 bases, J shed 0 bases, and the junction held 8 bases outside the gene matches. The germline CDR1 and CDR2 sequences are MDHEN and SYDVKM. The CDR3 is made up of 17 amino acids. The CDR3 region is CASSWTGPRYSNQPQHF. In nucleotides, the CDR3 is TGTGCCAGCAGTTGGACAGGGCCTCGCTATAGCAATCAGCCCCAGCATTTT.

The chain is built from TRBV7-9 and TRBJ2-3; D is perhaps TRBD1 (6 bases). The CDR3 runs 16 residues. Germline V CDR1 and CDR2: SEHNR, FQNEAQ (reference sequence). The V and J ends lost 5 bases and 3 bases respectively, with 18 bases between them. The DNA of the CDR3 is TGTGCCAGCAGCCCGCTACCTGGCAGGGGTACAGATACGCAGTATTTT. This codes for CASSPLPGRGTDTQYF.

The sample holds one count of this clone. The chain employs TRBV11-1 and TRBJ1-1, with D possibly being TRBD1 (6 bases). The ends were cut back, 7 bases at V and 4 bases at J, with 13 bases in the middle. Germline V lookup: CDR1 SGHAT, CDR2 FQDESV (reference sequence). The CDR3 is 13 amino acids. As DNA, the CDR3 is TGTGCCAGCAACCCACAGGGTACCACTGAAGCTTTCTTT. It specifies CASNPQGTTEAFF.

The chain joins TRBV30 to TRBJ2-1; D possibly corresponds to TRBD2 (6 bases). Trimming cost V 2 bases and J 4 bases, with 12 bases left between them. CDR3 length: 14 residues. In germline, CDR1 is GTSNPN, CDR2 SVGIG (reference sequence). The chain's CDR3 is CAWSLAGPYNEQFF. The CDR3 DNA follows: TGTGCCTGGAGTTTGGCGGGACCGTACAATGAGCAGTTCTTC.

V gene TRBV27 combines with J gene TRBJ2-7, with a possible D match to TRBD2 (6 bases). The length of the CDR3 is 13 residues. Trimming removed 5 bases from V and 7 bases from J, with 15 bases in between. CDR1 MNHEY and CDR2 SMNVEV come from the germline V gene (reference sequence). This CDR3 reads CASSPTPRGEQYF. For the CDR3, the DNA is TGTGCCAGCAGTCCAACCCCCCGGGGGGAGCAGTACTTC.

CDR3 bases: TGTGCCAGCAGCTTAGCGGCAAGCGGGGGGCCCCATGAGCAGTTCTTC. Its protein is CASSLAASGGPHEQFF. The rearrangement joins TRBV7-2 to TRBJ2-1, with 9 bases lining up with TRBD2. The trim removed 0 bases at V and 8 bases at J, leaving 8 bases unmatched. The CDR3 length is 16 residues. Germline lookup yields CDR1 SGHTA and CDR2 FQGNSA.

The chain carries TRBV2 and TRBJ1-1; 7 bases align to TRBD1. V was pared by 7 bases and J by 7 bases, with 0 bases of the junction left unmatched. CDR1 is SNHLY and CDR2 is FYNNEI in the germline V gene. This CDR3 is built from 10 residues. The CDR3 spells CASTGGEAFF. In DNA, the CDR3 is TGTGCCAGCACAGGGGGTGAAGCTTTCTTT.

V gene TRBV6-6 combines with J gene TRBJ2-1; D may be TRBD1 (6 bases). Looked up from germline, CDR1 is MNHNY and CDR2 is SVGAGI (reference sequence). The V gene lost 6 bases and the J gene lost 5 bases, with 11 bases spanning the gap. CDR3 length: 13 residues. In DNA, the CDR3 is TGTGCCAGCAGGTTGACAGGTCACAATGAGCAGTTCTTC. This encodes CASRLTGHNEQFF.

The rearrangement uses TRBV28 and TRBJ1-4, with 7 bases matching TRBD1. Per germline, CDR1 MDHEN and CDR2 SYDVKM. J lost 0 bases, V lost 6 bases, and 7 bases had no gene match. This CDR3 region has 16 residues. CDR3 DNA: TGTGCCAGCAGCCCAAGACAGGGTTCAACTAATGAAAAACTGTTTTTT. It specifies CASSPRQGSTNEKLFF.

The chain employs TRBV5-6 and TRBJ2-1; D may be TRBD2 (6 bases). CDR1 and CDR2 from the germline V gene are SGHDT and YYEEEE. Trimming left V 0 bases short and J 6 bases short, with 7 bases between. The CDR3 length is 13 residues. CDR3: CASSLDSGNEQFF. In DNA form, the CDR3 reads TGTGCCAGCAGCTTGGATAGCGGCAATGAGCAGTTCTTC.

The chain carries TRBV7-9 and TRBJ2-7, with 10 positions matching TRBD2. The CDR3 has 15 amino acids. Germline CDR1 is SEHNR and CDR2 is FQNEAQ (reference sequence). The junction had 5 bases not matched to a gene; V was cut back by 5 bases and J by 1 base. CDR3 in DNA: TGTGCCAGCAGCCCCACTAGCGGGATATCCTACGAGCAGTACTTC. Its translation: CASSPTSGISYEQYF.